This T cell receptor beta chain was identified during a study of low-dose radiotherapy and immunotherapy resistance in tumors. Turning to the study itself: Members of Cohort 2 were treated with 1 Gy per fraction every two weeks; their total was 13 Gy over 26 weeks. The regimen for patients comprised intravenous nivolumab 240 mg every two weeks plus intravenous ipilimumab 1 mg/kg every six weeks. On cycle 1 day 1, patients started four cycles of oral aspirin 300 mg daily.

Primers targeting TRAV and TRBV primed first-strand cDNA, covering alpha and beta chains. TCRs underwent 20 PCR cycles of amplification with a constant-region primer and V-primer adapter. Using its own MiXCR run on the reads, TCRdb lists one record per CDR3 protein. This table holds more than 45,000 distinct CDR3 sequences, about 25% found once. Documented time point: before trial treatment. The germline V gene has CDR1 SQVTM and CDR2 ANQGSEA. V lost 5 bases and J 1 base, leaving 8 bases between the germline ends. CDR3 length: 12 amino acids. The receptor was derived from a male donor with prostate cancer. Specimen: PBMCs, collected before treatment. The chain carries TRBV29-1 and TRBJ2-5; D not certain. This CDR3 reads CSVKGFQETQYF. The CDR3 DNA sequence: TGCAGCGTTAAAGGTTTCCAAGAGACCCAGTACTTC.